This T cell receptor (beta chain) was recovered during a study of blood T cell repertoires in COVID-19. Produced via immunoSEQ multiplex PCR; TCRdb's table is partial and in-frame only. The table includes under 55,000 clones, 90% detected once. The V and J ends lost 6 bases and 7 bases respectively, with 19 bases between them. Germline CDR1 LNHDA, CDR2 SQIVND (reference sequence). The length of the CDR3 is 14 residues. The TCR sequence derives from a human donor in a cohort sampled during active COVID-19. Sequenced material: peripheral blood. The chain uses TRBV19 and TRBJ2-7; weak D call: TRBD1 (6 bases). As DNA, the CDR3 is TGTGCCAGTAGCCCCGGGACACCTTATTCGGAGCAGTACGTC. It specifies CASSPGTPYSEQYV.